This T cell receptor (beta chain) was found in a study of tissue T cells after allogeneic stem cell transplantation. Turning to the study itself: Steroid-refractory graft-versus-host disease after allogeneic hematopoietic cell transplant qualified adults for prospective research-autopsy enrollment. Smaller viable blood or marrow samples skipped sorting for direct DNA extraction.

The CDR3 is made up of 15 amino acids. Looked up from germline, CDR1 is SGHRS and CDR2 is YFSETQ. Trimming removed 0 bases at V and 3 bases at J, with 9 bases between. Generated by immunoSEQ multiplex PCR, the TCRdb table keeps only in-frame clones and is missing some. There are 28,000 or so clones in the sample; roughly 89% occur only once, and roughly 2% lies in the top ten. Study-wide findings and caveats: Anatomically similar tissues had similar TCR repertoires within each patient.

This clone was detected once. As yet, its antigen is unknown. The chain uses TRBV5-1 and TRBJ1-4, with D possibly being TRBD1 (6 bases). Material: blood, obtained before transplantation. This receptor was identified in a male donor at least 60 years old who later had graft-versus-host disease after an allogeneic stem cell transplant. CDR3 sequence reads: CASSLVPGANEKLFF. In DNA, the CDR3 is TGCGCCAGCAGCTTGGTCCCAGGGGCTAATGAAAAACTGTTTTTT. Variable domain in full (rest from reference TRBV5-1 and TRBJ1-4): KAGVTQTPRYLIKTRGQQVTLSCSPISGHRSVSWYQQTPGQGLQFLFEYFSETQRNKGNFPGRFSGRQFSNSRSEMNVSTLELGDSALYLCASSLVPGANEKLFFGSGTQLSVL.